The 30 T cell receptor beta chains given below trace back to one sample, sequenced in a study of cytomegalovirus exposure and HLA in healthy donors. Use of 60 Vbeta and 13 Jbeta primers characterized the PCR. TCRdb's table, derived via immunoSEQ multiplex PCR, lists solely in-frame clones and lacks some. This sample has approximately 90,000 clones, with under 85% found just once. Sequenced material: PBMCs. The receptors stem from a boy younger than 18 in good health and CMV-seronegative.

The chain employs TRBV5-1 and TRBJ1-1; 8 bases are a match to TRBD1. The CDR3 consists of 13 residues. The V gene's germline CDR1 is SGHRS and CDR2 YFSETQ. J was trimmed by 6 bases and V by 3 bases; bases with no gene match: 4. The chain's CDR3 is CASSYVQGAEAFF. The CDR3 DNA is TGCGCCAGCAGCTATGTACAGGGGGCTGAAGCTTTCTTT.

The chain combines TRBV2 with TRBJ1-4; TRBD1 matches 8 bases. Germline-derived CDR1 and CDR2 are SNHLY and FYNNEI. V shed 3 bases, J shed 13 bases, and the junction held 13 bases outside the gene matches. This CDR3 has 15 residues. The CDR3 region has the DNA TGTGCCAGCAGTGAGATGCCAGGACAGGGTAAAGGACTGTTTTTT. It codes for CASSEMPGQGKGLFF.

This clone was counted between two and nine times. J is TRBJ1-4 and V is TRBV10-2; no clear D. V lost 5 bases and J 4 bases, leaving 11 bases between the germline ends. Germline V CDR1 and CDR2: WSHSY, SAAADI. The CDR3 length is 14 residues. This chain's CDR3 is CASSQEAFNEKLFF. The DNA for the CDR3 is TGCGCCAGCAGTCAAGAGGCTTTTAATGAAAAACTGTTTTTT.

The chain carries TRBV19 and TRBJ1-5, with D maybe TRBD1 (5 bases). Germline lookup yields CDR1 LNHDA and CDR2 SQIVND (reference sequence). V was clipped by 3 bases and J by 3 bases, with 9 bases between them. The CDR3 has 14 amino acids. CDR3 DNA: TGTGCCAGTAGTATCGGACAAAACAATCAGCCCCAGCATTTT. This gives the protein CASSIGQNNQPQHF.

The table lists this clone with a count of one. This chain uses TRBV29-1 with TRBJ2-5, with TRBD1 matching over 8 bases. The germline gives CDR1 SQVTM, CDR2 ANQGSEA. Trimming took 4 bases from V and 4 from J; bases not matched to a gene: 2. The CDR3 length is 12 residues. CDR3 in amino acids: CSVGQGRETQYF. The CDR3, as DNA: TGCAGCGTTGGACAGGGGAGAGAGACCCAGTACTTC.

The CDR3 DNA reads TGTGCCAGCCCACCCGGGACTAGCGGAAATGAGCAGTTCTTC. It encodes CASPPGTSGNEQFF. This chain uses TRBV6-4 with TRBJ2-1; 11 nucleotides agree with TRBD2. Unmatched junction bases numbered 7, after V lost 8 bases and J lost 7 bases. This CDR3 has 14 residues. Looked up from germline, CDR1 is MRHNA and CDR2 is SNTAGT.

The chain joins TRBV27 to TRBJ2-7; D is ambiguous. The CDR3 spans 14 residues. Between the trimmed V and J ends, which lost 0 bases and 3 bases, there was a span of 9 bases. The germline V gene has CDR1 MNHEY and CDR2 SMNVEV (reference sequence). The DNA for the CDR3 is TGTGCCAGCAGTTTATCACGTCAGATCTACGAGCAGTACTTC. It yields the protein CASSLSRQIYEQYF.

As concerns this clone: The same CDR3 also results from other DNA sequences found in this sample. The V call is TRBV9, the J call TRBJ2-7, with TRBD2 identical over 9 bases. The germline gives CDR1 SGDLS, CDR2 YYNGEE. Trimming cost V 3 bases and J 0 bases; bases outside gene matches: 4. This CDR3 comprises 15 residues. This CDR3 reads CASSAETSGSYEQYF. The CDR3, as DNA: TGTGCCAGCAGCGCGGAGACTAGCGGCTCCTACGAGCAGTACTTC.

The J gene is TRBJ1-1, the V gene TRBV4-3; D is perhaps TRBD1 (5 bases). With 0 bases removed from V and 1 base from J, the gap between germline ends came to 12 bases. The CDR3 runs to 16 residues. From germline, CDR1 is LGHNA and CDR2 YSLEER. The CDR3 bases are TGCGCCAGCAGCCAAGATTGGGGGGGTGAGAACACTGAAGCTTTCTTT. Protein product: CASSQDWGGENTEAFF.

The chain combines TRBV5-1 with TRBJ2-7; 8 bases are shared with TRBD1. Germline values: CDR1 SGHRS, CDR2 YFSETQ. The CDR3 totals 13 residues. Trimming at V came to 7 bases and at J to 2 bases, leaving 5 bases not matched to a gene. For the CDR3, the DNA is TGCGCCAGCTCCGACAGGGGACCCTACGAGCAGTACTTC. Encoded protein: CASSDRGPYEQYF.

V usage is TRBV7-9 and J usage is TRBJ2-1, with 9 bases identical to TRBD2. Per germline, CDR1 SEHNR and CDR2 FQNEAQ (reference sequence). The CDR3 covers 17 residues. V shed 3 bases, J shed 10 bases, and the junction held 16 bases outside the gene matches. CDR3 amino acids: CASSFNSGRRMRDEQFF. CDR3 DNA sequence: TGTGCCAGCAGCTTTAACAGCGGGAGGCGGATGAGGGACGAGCAGTTCTTC.

The rearrangement links TRBV7-6 to TRBJ2-7; 12 bases align to TRBD1. The CDR3 runs 15 residues. Germline V lookup: CDR1 SGHVS, CDR2 FNYEAQ. V lost 5 bases and J lost 5; bases outside the gene matches: 7. Here the CDR3 DNA reads TGTGCCAGCAGCCGCGGAGGGACAGGGGGCGACGAGCAGTACTTC. Its translation: CASSRGGTGGDEQYF. Full variable domain (missing parts from reference TRBV7-6 and TRBJ2-7): GAGVSQSPRYKVTKRGQDVALRCDPISGHVSLYWYRQALGQGPEFLTYFNYEAQQDKSGLPNDRFSAERPEGSISTLTIQRTEQRDSAMYRCASSRGGTGGDEQYFGPGTRLTVT.

The chain joins TRBV4-3 to TRBJ1-2, with 7 bases aligning to TRBD1. The CDR3 is 18 amino acids. The V segment lost 3 bases and the J segment 3 bases; nucleotides outside the gene matches: 16. The germline gives CDR1 LGHNA, CDR2 YSLEER. Written as DNA, the CDR3 is TGCGCCAGCAGCCATACTTACTCAGACAGGGTCAACGACTATGGCTACACCTTC. Its protein is CASSHTYSDRVNDYGYTF.

This chain joins TRBV27 and TRBJ1-5, with D perhaps matching TRBD1 (5 bases). V was trimmed by 2 bases and J by 7 bases, leaving 9 bases between them. The germline V gene encodes CDR1 MNHEY and CDR2 SMNVEV (reference sequence). The CDR3 runs 13 residues. This CDR3 reads CASSLGHPQPQHF. The DNA of the CDR3 is TGTGCCAGCAGTTTAGGACACCCCCAGCCCCAGCATTTT.

The chain employs TRBV29-1 and TRBJ1-2; 8 bases fit TRBD1. Per the germline V gene, CDR1 is SQVTM and CDR2 is ANQGSEA. The CDR3 is made up of 16 amino acids. Trimming cost V 0 bases and J 4 bases; bases outside gene matches: 10. This CDR3 is CSVEDRSGGFGYGYTF. The CDR3 DNA reads TGCAGCGTTGAAGATCGGTCAGGGGGCTTTGGCTATGGCTACACCTTC.

The V gene is TRBV6-5, the J gene TRBJ1-1, with D perhaps TRBD1 (6 bases). With 8 bases removed from V and 1 base from J, the gap between germline ends came to 8 bases. Germline values: CDR1 MNHEY, CDR2 SVGAGI. This CDR3 has 12 amino acids. In DNA, the CDR3 is TGTGCCAGCCGGGGGGCGAACACTGAAGCTTTCTTT. This codes for CASRGANTEAFF.

J is TRBJ2-5 and V is TRBV9; maybe TRBD1 (6 bases). Germline V gene lookup returns CDR1 SGDLS and CDR2 YYNGEE. With 2 bases removed from V and 5 bases from J, the gap between germline ends came to 16 bases. This CDR3 spans 15 amino acids. The CDR3 here is CASSVAGVNSETQYF. For the CDR3, the DNA is TGTGCCAGCAGCGTGGCAGGGGTAAATAGCGAGACCCAGTACTTC.

This chain uses TRBV30 with TRBJ1-1, with TRBD1 as a possible D gene (6 bases). The CDR3 is made up of 12 amino acids. V dropped 5 bases and J dropped 0 bases, with 7 bases sitting between them. The germline V gene encodes CDR1 GTSNPN and CDR2 SVGIG (reference sequence). CDR3 region: CAWQGMNTEAFF. CDR3 in DNA: TGTGCCTGGCAGGGGATGAACACTGAAGCTTTCTTT.

This clone has only one observation. The chain recombines TRBV12-5 with TRBJ2-3; 7 positions agree with TRBD2. Germline V gene sequence: CDR1 LGHNT, CDR2 FRNRAP. Germline trimming cut 3 bases from V and 1 base from J; bases unmatched to any gene: 1. The CDR3 runs 14 residues. The DNA for the CDR3 is TGTGCTAGTGGTTTCACTAGCGGCACAGATACGCAGTATTTT. Protein product: CASGFTSGTDTQYF.

This clone came up a few times. The chain joins TRBV30 to TRBJ1-3; D call uncertain. CDR3 size: 14 residues. Per germline, CDR1 GTSNPN and CDR2 SVGIG (reference sequence). V lost 2 bases to trimming and J lost 0 bases, with 8 bases between them. CDR3 amino acids: CAWSSGSSGNTIYF. Here the CDR3 DNA reads TGTGCCTGGAGTTCGGGGAGCTCTGGAAACACCATATATTTT.

J is TRBJ2-1 and V is TRBV4-1; D not resolved. This CDR3 region has 13 residues. With 1 base removed from V and 2 bases from J, the gap between germline ends came to 3 bases. Germline V gene sequence: CDR1 MGHRA, CDR2 YSYEKL. CDR3 sequence (DNA): TGCGCCAGCAGCCAAGGTACCTACAATGAGCAGTTCTTC. Translating gives CASSQGTYNEQFF.

The chain links TRBV7-9 to TRBJ1-3; D ambiguous. Per germline, CDR1 SEHNR and CDR2 FQNEAQ (reference sequence). Trimming left V 2 bases short and J 0 bases short, with 14 bases between. This CDR3 spans 17 amino acids. The CDR3 loop is CASSLSLDWSSGNTIYF. As DNA, the CDR3 is TGTGCCAGCAGCTTATCCCTCGACTGGAGCTCTGGAAACACCATATATTTT.

In its sample, this clone was seen many times. The rearrangement joins TRBV6-4 to TRBJ2-1; 9 bases fit TRBD2. CDR1 is MRHNA and CDR2 is SNTAGT in the germline V gene. J lost 4 bases, V lost 3 bases, and 4 bases had no gene match. This CDR3 has 15 residues. The CDR3 DNA follows: TGTGCCAGCAGTGAGTTAGCGGGGGAATACAATGAGCAGTTCTTC. Residues: CASSELAGEYNEQFF.

The genes are TRBV5-1 and TRBJ2-3; 11 positions match TRBD2. V shed 4 bases and J 5 bases; nucleotides not matched to a gene: 3. The germline CDR1 and CDR2 sequences are SGHRS and YFSETQ. This CDR3 comprises 14 residues. The CDR3 DNA follows: TGCGCCAGCAGCCGCACTAGCGGGAGAGATACGCAGTATTTT. Amino acids: CASSRTSGRDTQYF.

This clone was picked up a small number of times. The CDR3 sequence: CASSFGQGNGYTF. The CDR3 DNA is TGTGCCAGCAGCTTTGGACAGGGGAACGGCTACACCTTC. The chain is built from TRBV7-2 and TRBJ1-2; TRBD1 aligns across 9 bases. V dropped 3 bases and J dropped 8; count of bases not matched to a gene: 4. CDR3 size: 13 residues. Germline V gene lookup returns CDR1 SGHTA and CDR2 FQGNSA. Complete variable domain (other parts from reference TRBV7-2 and TRBJ1-2): GAGVSQSPSNKVTEKGKDVELRCDPISGHTALYWYRQSLGQGLEFLIYFQGNSAPDKSGLPSDRFSAERTGGSVSTLTIQRTQQEDSAVYLCASSFGQGNGYTFGSGTRLTVV.

The rearrangement uses TRBV19 and TRBJ2-5; D not certain. This CDR3 has 13 residues. Germline values: CDR1 LNHDA, CDR2 SQIVND (reference sequence). Trimming removed 6 bases at V and 5 bases at J, with 13 bases between. The CDR3 DNA is TGTGCCAGTAGCTTCAGGCTTTGGGAGACCCAGTACTTC. It specifies CASSFRLWETQYF.

This clone was recorded a few times. The rearrangement links TRBV7-2 to TRBJ1-5; possibly TRBD1 for D (5 bases). Trimming stripped 5 bases from V and 7 bases from J, with 24 bases between. The CDR3 covers 17 residues. Germline CDR1 is SGHTA and CDR2 is FQGNSA. The CDR3 protein is CASSPRGRGQRGQPQHF. CDR3 nucleotides: TGTGCCAGCAGCCCCCGAGGGAGGGGCCAACGGGGCCAGCCCCAGCATTTT.

This chain uses TRBV5-6 with TRBJ2-7; 9 bases agree with TRBD2. This CDR3 has 14 residues. Trimming removed 4 bases from V and 2 bases from J; junction bases left unmatched: 4. The V gene's germline CDR1 is SGHDT and CDR2 YYEEEE. As DNA, the CDR3 is TGTGCCAGCAGCCTAGCGGGACAGCCCTACGAGCAGTACTTC. It encodes CASSLAGQPYEQYF. Looking up the rest from reference TRBV5-6 and TRBJ2-7 gives the full variable domain: DAGVTQSPTHLIKTRGQQVTLRCSPKSGHDTVSWYQQALGQGPQFIFQYYEEEERQRGNFPDRFSGHQFPNYSSELNVNALLLGDSALYLCASSLAGQPYEQYFGPGTRLTVT.

This clone occurred once. J is TRBJ2-2 and V is TRBV12-5; the match to TRBD2 covers 9 bases. Looked up from germline, CDR1 is LGHNT and CDR2 is FRNRAP. V lost 2 bases to trimming and J lost 7 bases; unmatched junction nucleotides: 2. CDR3 length equals 14 residues. For the CDR3, the DNA is TGTGCTAGTGGTTTGATAGCGGGGGTCGGGGAGCTGTTTTTT. Amino acids: CASGLIAGVGELFF.

The chain is built from TRBV13 and TRBJ1-1; 9 nucleotides line up with TRBD1. From germline, CDR1 is PRHDT and CDR2 FYEKMQ (reference sequence). The CDR3 is made up of 14 amino acids. V lost 6 bases to trimming and J lost 3 bases; unmatched junction nucleotides: 5. The CDR3 loop reads CASSYRGQDTEAFF. CDR3 in DNA: TGTGCCAGCAGTTACAGGGGGCAGGACACTGAAGCTTTCTTT.